The source of this T cell receptor (beta chain) is a study of T cell responses to AZD1222 COVID-19 vaccine. Study as a whole: Second doses that came at about 4 or about 12 weeks were put together. Study observations and caveats: Donors were largely white British and mainly female; clonal diversity was possibly underestimated. Baseline serology detected seropositivity in only 6 or 7 AZD1222 recipients.

V was trimmed by 8 bases and J by 5 bases, leaving 21 bases between them. This CDR3 is 16 amino acids long. Germline values: CDR1 PRHDT, CDR2 FYEKMQ (reference sequence). Generated by immunoSEQ multiplex PCR, the TCRdb table keeps only in-frame clones and is missing some. The sample holds 110,000 to 150,000 clones; approximately 91% are singletons and the top ten take 4.7%. Turning to this clone: What it recognizes is unknown.

This chain links TRBV13 with TRBJ2-2, with D possibly being TRBD1 (5 bases). This clonotype originated in an adult in good health. Material: peripheral blood, obtained on day 0 of AZD1222 vaccination. As DNA, the CDR3 is TGTGCCAGCGAGAAAGACAGTAAAGGACCGACCGGGGAGCTGTTTTTT. It specifies CASEKDSKGPTGELFF.